This record looks at one T cell receptor (beta chain) sequence and its context. Its antigen is unknown. TCRdb reanalysed the RT-PCR reads using MiXCR and keeps one entry per CDR3 protein. The data show about 530,000 distinct CDR3 sequences, with approximately 12% seen just once and roughly 10% held by the top ten. These data come from a study of response to subunit inactivated influenza vaccine. Study-wide findings and caveats: There was a suggestion from the authors that each seasonal influenza vaccination recruits few new T cells.

This clonotype originated in a man aged 45-65 years who received an inactivated influenza vaccine. The sample in question was PBMCs from blood, obtained on the day of vaccination.

CDR3 nucleotides: TGTGCCAGCAGCCAGGGTGCCCTCGGGTACACAGATACGCAGTATTTT. Translated, it gives CASSQGALGYTDTQYF. J is TRBJ2-3 and V is TRBV3-1; no definite D call. The CDR3 extends over 16 amino acids. Per the germline V gene, CDR1 is LGHDT and CDR2 is YNNKEL (reference sequence). Trimming shortened V by 3 bases and J by 2 bases, and 15 bases separated the two germline ends.